Below, one T cell receptor (beta chain) is given with its context. What it binds is unknown. The sample is drawn from a study of beta chain features in type 1 diabetes. Study-wide findings and caveats: Whether TCRB rearrangement is influenced by HLA type was left unresolved in this analysis. Moderate but significant shortening of TCRB CDR3s was recorded in all four CD4+ subsets from Type 1 diabetes patients.

Sequencing targeted expressed TCRB transcripts, as all isolated RNA had been reverse transcribed. Using immunoSEQ multiplex PCR, the repertoire was profiled, and TCRdb retains in-frame clones only, with some absent. The sample gives more than 200,000 clones, 16% of which show up once; approximately 0.086% is in the top ten. Approximately 0.11 L of blood, on average, came from one heparinised draw per donor. The source material was naive CD4+ T cells from blood. The clonotype comes from a man between 25 and 39 years old with type 1 diabetes.

The CDR3 loop is CASSMGDWLYGYTF. The CDR3, as DNA: TGTGCCAGTAGTATGGGCGATTGGCTCTATGGCTACACCTTC. The chain uses TRBV19 and TRBJ1-2; no firm D call. The CDR3 spans 14 residues. Germline values: CDR1 LNHDA, CDR2 SQIVND (reference sequence). Trimming left V 3 bases short and J 4 bases short, with 12 bases between.